This T cell receptor (beta chain) was recorded in a study of control samples from healthy donors and cancer patients. The CDR3 extends over 14 amino acids. Looked up from germline, CDR1 is MNHEY and CDR2 is SMNVEV (reference sequence). The V segment lost 6 bases and the J segment 4 bases; nucleotides outside the gene matches: 8. The table came from immunoSEQ multiplex PCR; TCRdb's copy has only in-frame clones and leaves some out. The table records 50,000 to 65,000 clones, just over 90% of them present only once. The specimen was PBMCs. The clonotype was recovered from a woman between 50 and 59 years old with colorectal cancer. The chain combines TRBV27 with TRBJ1-2; 7 bases map to TRBD1. The CDR3 DNA follows: TGTGCCAGCAGCCCAAGTGACAGGGTCTATGGCTACACCTTC. It codes for CASSPSDRVYGYTF.